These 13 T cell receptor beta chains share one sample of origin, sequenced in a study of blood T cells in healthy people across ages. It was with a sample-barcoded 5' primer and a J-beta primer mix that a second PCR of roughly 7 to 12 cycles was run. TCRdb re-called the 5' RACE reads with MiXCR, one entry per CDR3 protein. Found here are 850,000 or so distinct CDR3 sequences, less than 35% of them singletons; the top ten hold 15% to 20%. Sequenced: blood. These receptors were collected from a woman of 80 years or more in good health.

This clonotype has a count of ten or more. The CDR3 region has the DNA TGTGCCAGCAGCTTACAGGTGGGAAGCACTGAAGCTTTCTTT. Protein: CASSLQVGSTEAFF. This chain links TRBV7-2 with TRBJ1-1, with D unclear. The germline CDR1 and CDR2 sequences are SGHTA and FQGNSA. The CDR3 runs to 14 residues. V was clipped by 2 bases and J by 4 bases, with 11 bases between them.

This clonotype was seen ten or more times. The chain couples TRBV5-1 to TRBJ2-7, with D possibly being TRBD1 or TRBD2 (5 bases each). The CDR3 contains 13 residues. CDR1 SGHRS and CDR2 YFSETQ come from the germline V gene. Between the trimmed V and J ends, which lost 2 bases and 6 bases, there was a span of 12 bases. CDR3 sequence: CASSFVEGSEQYF. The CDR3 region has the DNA TGCGCCAGCAGCTTCGTTGAGGGGTCCGAGCAGTACTTC.

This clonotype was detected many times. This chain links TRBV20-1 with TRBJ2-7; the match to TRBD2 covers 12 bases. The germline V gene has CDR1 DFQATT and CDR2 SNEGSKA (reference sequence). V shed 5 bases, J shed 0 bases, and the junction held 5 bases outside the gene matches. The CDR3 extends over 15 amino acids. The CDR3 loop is CSAYETSGSSYEQYF. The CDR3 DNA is TGCAGTGCTTATGAGACTAGCGGGAGCTCCTACGAGCAGTACTTC.

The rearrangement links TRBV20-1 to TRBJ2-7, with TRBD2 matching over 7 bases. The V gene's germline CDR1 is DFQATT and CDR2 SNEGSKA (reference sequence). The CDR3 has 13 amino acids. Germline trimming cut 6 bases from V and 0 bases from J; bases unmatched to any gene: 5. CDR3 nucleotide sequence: TGCAGTGCGGATCGGACTAGCTCCTACGAGCAGTACTTC. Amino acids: CSADRTSSYEQYF.

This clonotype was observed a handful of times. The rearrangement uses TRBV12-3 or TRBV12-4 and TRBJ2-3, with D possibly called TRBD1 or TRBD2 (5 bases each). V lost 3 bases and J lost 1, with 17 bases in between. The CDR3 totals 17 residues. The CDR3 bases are TGTGCCAGCAGTTTCGGCTCGGGGCGCGAGGGCACAGATACGCAGTATTTT. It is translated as CASSFGSGREGTDTQYF.

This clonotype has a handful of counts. This CDR3 reads CASSESGGGSTDTQYF. The CDR3 DNA is TGTGCCAGCAGTGAATCGGGGGGAGGGAGCACAGATACGCAGTATTTT. The rearrangement joins TRBV2 to TRBJ2-3, with TRBD2 identical over 7 bases. The CDR3 runs 16 residues. Unmatched junction bases numbered 5, after V lost 2 bases and J lost 0 bases. The germline gives CDR1 SNHLY, CDR2 FYNNEI.

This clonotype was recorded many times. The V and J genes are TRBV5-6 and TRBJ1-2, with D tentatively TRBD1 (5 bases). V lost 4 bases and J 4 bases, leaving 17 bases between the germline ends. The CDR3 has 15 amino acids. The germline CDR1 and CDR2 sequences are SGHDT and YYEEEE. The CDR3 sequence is CASSPKKDSPYGYTF. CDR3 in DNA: TGTGCCAGCAGCCCTAAAAAAGACAGTCCCTATGGCTACACCTTC.

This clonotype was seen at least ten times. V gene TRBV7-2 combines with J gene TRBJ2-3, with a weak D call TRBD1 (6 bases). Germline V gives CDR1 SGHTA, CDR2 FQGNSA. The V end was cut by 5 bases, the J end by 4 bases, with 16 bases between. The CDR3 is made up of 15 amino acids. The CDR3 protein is CASSRQAAGADTQYF. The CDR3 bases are TGTGCCAGCAGCAGACAGGCGGCTGGGGCAGATACGCAGTATTTT.

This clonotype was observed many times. The CDR3 is CAISEGQNYEQYF. The CDR3 nucleotides read TGTGCCATCAGTGAAGGACAGAACTACGAGCAGTACTTC. The chain combines TRBV10-3 with TRBJ2-7; TRBD1 is a possible D gene (6 bases). The ends were cut back, 3 bases at V and 3 bases at J, with 9 bases in the middle. Germline CDR1 reads ENHRY; CDR2 reads SYGVKD. This CDR3 contains 13 residues.

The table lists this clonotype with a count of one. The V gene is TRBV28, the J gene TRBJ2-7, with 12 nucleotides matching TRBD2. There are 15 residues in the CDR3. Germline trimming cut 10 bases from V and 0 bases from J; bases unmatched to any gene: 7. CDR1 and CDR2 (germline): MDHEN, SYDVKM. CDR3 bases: TGTGCCATCAGGGCGACTAGCGGGAGCTCCTACGAGCAGTACTTC. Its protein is CAIRATSGSSYEQYF. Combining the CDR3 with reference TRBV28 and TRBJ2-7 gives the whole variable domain DVKVTQSSRYLVKRTGEKVFLECVQDMDHENMFWYRQDPGLGLRLIYFSYDVKMKEKGDIPEGYSVSREKKERFSLILESASTNQTSMYLCAIRATSGSSYEQYFGPGTRLTVT.

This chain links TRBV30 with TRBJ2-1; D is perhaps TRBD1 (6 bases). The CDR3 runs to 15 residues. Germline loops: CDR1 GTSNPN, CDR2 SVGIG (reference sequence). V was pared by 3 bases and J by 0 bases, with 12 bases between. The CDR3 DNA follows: TGTGCCTGGAGGGACAGATCGAGCTCCTACAATGAGCAGTTCTTC. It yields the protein CAWRDRSSSYNEQFF.

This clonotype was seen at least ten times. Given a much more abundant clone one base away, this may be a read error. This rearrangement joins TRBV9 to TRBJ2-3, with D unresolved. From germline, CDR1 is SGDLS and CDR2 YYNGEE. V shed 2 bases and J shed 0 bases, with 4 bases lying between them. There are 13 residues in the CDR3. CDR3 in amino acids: CASSVDSTDTQYF. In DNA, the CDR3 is TGTGCCAGCAGCGTGGACAGCACAGATACGCAGTATTTT. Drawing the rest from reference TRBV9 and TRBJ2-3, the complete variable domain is DSGVTQTPKHLITATGQRVTLRCSPRSGDLSVYWYQQSLDQGLQFLIQYYNGEERAKGNILERFSAQQFPDLHSELNLSSLELGDSALYFCASSVDSTDTQYFGPGTRLTVL.

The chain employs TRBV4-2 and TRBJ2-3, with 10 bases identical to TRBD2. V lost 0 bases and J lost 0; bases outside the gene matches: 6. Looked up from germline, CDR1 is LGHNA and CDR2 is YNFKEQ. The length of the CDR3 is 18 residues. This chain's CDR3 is CASSQEGSGGPSTDTQYF. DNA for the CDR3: TGTGCCAGCAGCCAAGAGGGTAGCGGGGGGCCTAGCACAGATACGCAGTATTTT.